The clone carrying this T cell receptor beta chain was observed a few times. Its antigen remains unidentified. The data belong to a study of T cells after yellow fever vaccination. Study-level findings and limits: The bulk population could contribute abundant contaminating clonotypes to FACS-sorted repertoires. Boosting was followed by the reappearance of most primary-vaccination clones (less than 98% CD4, under 90% CD8).

Trimming took 3 bases from V and 5 from J; bases not matched to a gene: 3. The CDR3 has 13 amino acids. Germline V lookup: CDR1 DFQATT, CDR2 SNEGSKA (reference sequence). Production of TCR cDNA was by 5'RACE template switching, which also added a universal primer site and UMIs. Each CDR3 protein gets one entry after TCRdb re-called the 5' RACE reads with MiXCR. The top ten hold roughly 0.5% of the sample, which has 200,000 to 300,000 distinct CDR3 sequences, around 13% seen once. The origin of this receptor is a man younger than 45 who received the YFV17D yellow fever vaccine. The gene calls are TRBV20-1 and TRBJ2-1, with 8 bases identical to TRBD2. Sequenced here: CD4+ T cells sorted from PBMCs, sampled 45 days after the yellow fever booster vaccination. Written as DNA, the CDR3 is TGCAGTGCTAGTGAACTAGCGGACAATGAGCAGTTCTTC. It translates to CSASELADNEQFF.